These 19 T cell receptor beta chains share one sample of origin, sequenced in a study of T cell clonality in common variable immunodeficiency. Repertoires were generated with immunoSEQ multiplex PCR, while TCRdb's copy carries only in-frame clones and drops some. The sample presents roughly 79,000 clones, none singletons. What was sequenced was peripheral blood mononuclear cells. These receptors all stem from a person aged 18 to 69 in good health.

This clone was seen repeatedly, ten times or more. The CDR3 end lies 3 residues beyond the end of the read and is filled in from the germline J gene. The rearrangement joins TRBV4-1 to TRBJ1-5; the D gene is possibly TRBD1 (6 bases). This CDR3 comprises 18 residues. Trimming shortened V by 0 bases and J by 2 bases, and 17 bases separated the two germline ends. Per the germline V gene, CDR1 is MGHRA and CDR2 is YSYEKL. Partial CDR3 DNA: TGCGCCAGCAGCCAAGACAACCCCCAGGGGATAGGCAATCAGCCC. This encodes CASSQDNPQGIGNQP. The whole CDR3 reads CASSQDNPQGIGNQPQHF.

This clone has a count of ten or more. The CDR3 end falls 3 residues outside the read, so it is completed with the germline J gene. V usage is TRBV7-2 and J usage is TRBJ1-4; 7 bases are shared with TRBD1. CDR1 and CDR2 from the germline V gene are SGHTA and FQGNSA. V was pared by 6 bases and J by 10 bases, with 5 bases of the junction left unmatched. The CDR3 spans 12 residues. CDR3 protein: CASRPGGGKLFF. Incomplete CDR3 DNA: TGTGCCAGCAGGCCAGGGGGAGGAAAA.

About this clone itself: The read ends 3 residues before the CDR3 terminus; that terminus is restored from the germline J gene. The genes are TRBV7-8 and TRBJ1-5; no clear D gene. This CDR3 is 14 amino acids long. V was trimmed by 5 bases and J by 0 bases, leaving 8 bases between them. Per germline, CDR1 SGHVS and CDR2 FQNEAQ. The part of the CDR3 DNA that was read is TGTGCCAGCAGCCCGCGTTTTAGCAATCAGCCC. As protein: CASSPRFSNQP. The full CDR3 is CASSPRFSNQPQHF.

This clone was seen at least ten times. This CDR3 is CASSGDRAFPGELFF. CDR3 DNA (partial): TGTGCCAGTAGTGGTGACAGGGCGTTTCCCGGGGAG. This sequence joins TRBV19 and TRBJ2-2; 7 bases line up with TRBD1. The CDR3 end is not reached by the read, which stops 3 residues before it; the germline J gene fills it in. CDR3 length equals 15 residues. The V segment lost 5 bases and the J segment 6 bases; nucleotides outside the gene matches: 9. Looked up from germline, CDR1 is LNHDA and CDR2 is SQIVND (reference sequence).

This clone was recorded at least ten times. CDR3 DNA (partial): TGTGCCAGTAGCTGGGGGGAGGACCTCTCTGGGGCCAACGTC. The encoded protein is CASSWGEDLSGANV. In full, the CDR3 reads CASSWGEDLSGANVLTF. This chain connects TRBV19 to TRBJ2-6; TRBD2 is a possible D gene (6 bases). The read terminates 3 residues before the CDR3 end, so the remaining end is supplied by the germline J gene. This CDR3 spans 17 amino acids. V lost 6 bases, J lost 0 bases, and 15 bases lay in between. CDR1 LNHDA and CDR2 SQIVND come from the germline V gene (reference sequence).

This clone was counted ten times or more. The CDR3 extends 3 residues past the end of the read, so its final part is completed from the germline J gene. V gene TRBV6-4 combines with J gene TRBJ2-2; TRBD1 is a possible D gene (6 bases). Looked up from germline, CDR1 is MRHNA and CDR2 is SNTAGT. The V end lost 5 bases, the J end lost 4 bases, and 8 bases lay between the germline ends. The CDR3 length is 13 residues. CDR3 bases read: TGTGCCAGCAGTTCACAGGGCACCGGGGAG. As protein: CASSSQGTGE. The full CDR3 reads CASSSQGTGELFF.

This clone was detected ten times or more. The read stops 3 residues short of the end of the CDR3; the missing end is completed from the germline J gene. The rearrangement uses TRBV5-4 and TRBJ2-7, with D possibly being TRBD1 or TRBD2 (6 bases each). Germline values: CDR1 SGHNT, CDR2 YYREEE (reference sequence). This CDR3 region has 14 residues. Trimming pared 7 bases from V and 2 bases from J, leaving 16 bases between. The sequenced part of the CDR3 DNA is TGTGCCAGCGGAAAAGGGGGAGGCACCTACGAG. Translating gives CASGKGGGTYE. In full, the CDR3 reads CASGKGGGTYEQYF.

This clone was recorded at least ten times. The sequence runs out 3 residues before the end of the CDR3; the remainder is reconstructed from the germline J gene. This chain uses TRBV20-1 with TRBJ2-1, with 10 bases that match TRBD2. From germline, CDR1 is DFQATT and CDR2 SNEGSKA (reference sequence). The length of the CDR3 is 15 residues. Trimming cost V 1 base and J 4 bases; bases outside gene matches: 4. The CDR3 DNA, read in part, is TGCAGTGCTAGAGTTGTACTAGCGGGATACAATGAG. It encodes CSARVVLAGYNE. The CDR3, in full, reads CSARVVLAGYNEQFF.

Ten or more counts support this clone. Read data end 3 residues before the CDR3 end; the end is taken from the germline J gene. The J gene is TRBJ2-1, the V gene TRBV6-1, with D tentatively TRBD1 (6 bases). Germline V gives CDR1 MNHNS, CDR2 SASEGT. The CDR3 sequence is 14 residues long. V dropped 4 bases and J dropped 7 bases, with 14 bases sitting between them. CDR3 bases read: TGTGCCAGCAGTGGCCCGTTACAGGGAAATGAG. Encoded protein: CASSGPLQGNE. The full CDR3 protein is CASSGPLQGNEQFF.

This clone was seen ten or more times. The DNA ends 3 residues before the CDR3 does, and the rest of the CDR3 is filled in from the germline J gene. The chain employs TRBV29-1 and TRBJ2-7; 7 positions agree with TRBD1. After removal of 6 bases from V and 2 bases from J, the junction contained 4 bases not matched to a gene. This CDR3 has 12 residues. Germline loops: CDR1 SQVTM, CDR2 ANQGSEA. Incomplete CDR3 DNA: TGCAGCGTCGGGACAGCCCCCTACGAG. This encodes CSVGTAPYE. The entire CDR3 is CSVGTAPYEQYF.

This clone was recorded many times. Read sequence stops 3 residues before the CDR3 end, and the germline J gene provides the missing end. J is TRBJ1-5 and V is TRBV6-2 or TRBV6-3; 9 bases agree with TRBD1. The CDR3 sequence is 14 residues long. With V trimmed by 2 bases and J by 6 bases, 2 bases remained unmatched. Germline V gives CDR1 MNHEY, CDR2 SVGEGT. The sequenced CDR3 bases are TGTGCCAGCAGTTACACAGGGGGCGGTCAGCCC. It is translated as CASSYTGGGQP. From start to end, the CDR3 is CASSYTGGGQPQHF.

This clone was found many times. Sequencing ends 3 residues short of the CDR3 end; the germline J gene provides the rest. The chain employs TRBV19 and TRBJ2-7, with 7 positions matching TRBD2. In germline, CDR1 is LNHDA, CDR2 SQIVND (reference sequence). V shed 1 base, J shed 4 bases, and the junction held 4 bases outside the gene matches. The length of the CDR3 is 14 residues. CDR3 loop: CASSIGSGGYEQYF. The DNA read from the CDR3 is TGTGCCAGTAGTATAGGTTCCGGGGGGTACGAG.

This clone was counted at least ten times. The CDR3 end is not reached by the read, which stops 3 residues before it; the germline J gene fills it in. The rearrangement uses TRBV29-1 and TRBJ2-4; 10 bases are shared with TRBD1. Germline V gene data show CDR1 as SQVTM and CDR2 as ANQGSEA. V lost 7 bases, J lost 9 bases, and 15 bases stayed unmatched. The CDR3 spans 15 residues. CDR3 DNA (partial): TGCAGCGCCCAAATCACGGGACAGGGGAAGGCCATT. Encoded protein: CSAQITGQGKAI. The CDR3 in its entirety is CSAQITGQGKAIQYF.

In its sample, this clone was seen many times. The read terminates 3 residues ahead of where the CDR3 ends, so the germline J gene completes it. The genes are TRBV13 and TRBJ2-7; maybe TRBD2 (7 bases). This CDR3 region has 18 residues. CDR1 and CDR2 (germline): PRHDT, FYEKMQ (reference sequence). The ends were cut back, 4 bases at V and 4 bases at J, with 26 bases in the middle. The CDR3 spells CASSSATRGTRESYEQYF. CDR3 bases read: TGTGCCAGCAGCTCCGCCACGAGGGGGACGCGGGAGTCTTACGAG. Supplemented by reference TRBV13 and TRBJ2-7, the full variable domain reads AAGVIQSPRHLIKEKRETATLKCYPIPRHDTVYWYQQGPGQDPQFLISFYEKMQSDKGSIPDRFSAQQFSDYHSELNMSSLELGDSALYFCASSSATRGTRESYEQYFGPGTRLTVT.

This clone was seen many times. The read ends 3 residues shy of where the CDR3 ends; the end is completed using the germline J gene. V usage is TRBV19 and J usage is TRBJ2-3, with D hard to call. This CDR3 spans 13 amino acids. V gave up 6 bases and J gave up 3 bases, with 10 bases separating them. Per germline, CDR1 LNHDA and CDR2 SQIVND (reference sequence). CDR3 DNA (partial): TGTGCCAGTAGCTCCCTCGGGACAGATACG. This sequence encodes CASSSLGTDT. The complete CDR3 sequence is CASSSLGTDTQYF.

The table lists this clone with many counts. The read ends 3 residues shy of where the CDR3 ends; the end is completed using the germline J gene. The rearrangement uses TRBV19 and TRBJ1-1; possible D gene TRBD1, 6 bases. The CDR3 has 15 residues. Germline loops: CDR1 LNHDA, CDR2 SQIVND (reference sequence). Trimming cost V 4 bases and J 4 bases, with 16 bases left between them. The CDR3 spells CASSRGRRDTTEAFF. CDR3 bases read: TGTGCCAGTAGTAGGGGCCGGAGGGACACCACTGAA.

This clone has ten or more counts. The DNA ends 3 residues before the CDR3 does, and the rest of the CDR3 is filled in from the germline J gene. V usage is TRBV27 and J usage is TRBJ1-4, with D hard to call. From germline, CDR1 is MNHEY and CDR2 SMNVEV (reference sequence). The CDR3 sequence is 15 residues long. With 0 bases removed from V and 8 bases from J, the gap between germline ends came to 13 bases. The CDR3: CASSLSRLSREKLFF. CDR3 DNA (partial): TGTGCCAGCAGTTTATCACGCCTCAGTCGCGAAAAA.

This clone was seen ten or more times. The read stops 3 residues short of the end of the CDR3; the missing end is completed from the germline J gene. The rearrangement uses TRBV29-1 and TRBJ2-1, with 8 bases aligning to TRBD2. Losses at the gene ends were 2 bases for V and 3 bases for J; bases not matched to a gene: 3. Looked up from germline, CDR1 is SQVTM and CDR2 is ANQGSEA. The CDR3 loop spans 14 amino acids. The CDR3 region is CSVELGGGYNEQFF. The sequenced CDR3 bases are TGCAGCGTTGAACTCGGGGGGGGCTACAATGAG.

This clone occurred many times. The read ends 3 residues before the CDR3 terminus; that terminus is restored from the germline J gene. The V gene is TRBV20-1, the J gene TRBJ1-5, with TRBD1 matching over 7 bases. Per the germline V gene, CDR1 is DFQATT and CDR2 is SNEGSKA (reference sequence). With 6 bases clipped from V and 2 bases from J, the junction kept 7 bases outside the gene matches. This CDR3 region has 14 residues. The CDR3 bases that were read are TGCAGTGCCAAGGGGGCCGGGGGCAATCAGCCC. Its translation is CSAKGAGGNQP. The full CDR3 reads CSAKGAGGNQPQHF.